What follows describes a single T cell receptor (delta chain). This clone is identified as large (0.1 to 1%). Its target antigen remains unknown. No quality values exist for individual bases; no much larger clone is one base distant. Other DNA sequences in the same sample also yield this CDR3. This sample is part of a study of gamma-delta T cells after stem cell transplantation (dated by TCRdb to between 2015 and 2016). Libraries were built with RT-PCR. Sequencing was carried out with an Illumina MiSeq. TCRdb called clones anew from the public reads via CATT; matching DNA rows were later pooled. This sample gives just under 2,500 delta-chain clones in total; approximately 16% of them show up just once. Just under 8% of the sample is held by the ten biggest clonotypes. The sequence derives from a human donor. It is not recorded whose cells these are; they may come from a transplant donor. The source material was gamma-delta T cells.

The CDR3 sequence is CALGELSTRCTGGYSDKLIF. The nucleotide sequence is TGTGCTCTTGGGGAACTAAGTACTCGTTGTACTGGGGGATACTCCGATAAACTCATCTTT. The chain is assembled from TRDV1 and TRDJ1; a stretch of 12 junction bases matches TRDD3. The CDR3, from cysteine to phenylalanine, totals 20 residues. Of all the DNA, just the CDR3 is kept, 60 bases in frame from base 1. Germline trimming amounts to 0 bases on V and 3 bases on J, with 14 as the count of junction bases outside the gene matches. CDR1 and CDR2 are read off the germline V gene as TSWWSYY and QGS.